The TCR beta chain described here comes from a study of T cell changes during pregnancy in multiple sclerosis. Clones were read by immunoSEQ multiplex PCR, and TCRdb kept only the in-frame ones, dropping some. Here the sample spans roughly 43,000 clones, under 95% being singletons. This CDR3 has 15 amino acids. Germline loops: CDR1 SGHRS, CDR2 YFSETQ. The germline V and J ends were trimmed by 0 bases and 3 bases, with 12 bases remaining between them. This chain uses TRBV5-1 with TRBJ2-5; weak D call: TRBD1 (5 bases). The clonotype was recovered from a female donor with multiple sclerosis, enrolled in a pregnancy study. Sequences were derived from CD4+ T cells from peripheral blood mononuclear cells, sampled in the third trimester of pregnancy. The CDR3 protein is CASSLGGREKETQYF. Written as DNA, the CDR3 is TGCGCCAGCAGCTTGGGGGGCAGGGAAAAAGAGACCCAGTACTTC.